This entry lists 3 T cell receptor beta chains sequenced from one sample in a study of response to subunit inactivated influenza vaccine. TCRdb ran MiXCR on the RT-PCR reads and lists one entry per CDR3 protein. The table lists about 540,000 distinct CDR3 sequences, around 21% of them singletons. This same sample was also part of a study on T cells expressing NK-cell markers. That publication notes: 5'RACE template switching built TCR beta cDNA with unique molecular identifiers.

Sequencing was performed on CD4+ T cells sorted from PBMCs, taken about 13 days after vaccination. These receptors came from a man aged 50 to 59 who received an inactivated influenza vaccine.

This clonotype was detected a few times. CDR3 nucleotides: TGTGCCAGCAGCCAACACGGTGGGACAGGGGCTGAAAAACTGTTTTTT. Residues: CASSQHGGTGAEKLFF. V and J are TRBV4-2 and TRBJ1-4; 10 positions agree with TRBD1. V trimming: 2 bases; J trimming: 7 bases; junction bases outside the gene matches: 7. The CDR3 runs 16 residues. Germline V gene lookup returns CDR1 LGHNA and CDR2 YNFKEQ.

This chain connects TRBV5-1 to TRBJ2-3; D could derive from TRBD1 or TRBD2 (6 bases each). From germline, CDR1 is SGHRS and CDR2 YFSETQ. V lost 9 bases to trimming and J lost 3 bases, with 20 bases between them. There are 15 residues in the CDR3. The CDR3 region has the DNA TGCGCCACCCGAGGGGGTCCAGCGGGTACAGATACGCAGTATTTT. Protein: CATRGGPAGTDTQYF.

This clonotype was counted only a few times. The chain recombines TRBV29-1 with TRBJ2-2, with TRBD1 as a possible D gene (6 bases). CDR1 SQVTM and CDR2 ANQGSEA come from the germline V gene. The CDR3 covers 17 residues. Trimming cost V 6 bases and J 4 bases, with 24 bases left between them. The CDR3 here is CSVSTGYYSLGTGELFF. The DNA for the CDR3 is TGCAGCGTCTCAACAGGGTACTACTCTTTGGGCACCGGGGAGCTGTTTTTT.